This T cell receptor beta chain was documented in a study of blood T cell repertoires in COVID-19. Study-wide background: The United States, Italy and Spain supplied acute and convalescent COVID-19 samples.

Participant reports of clinical history set cohort assignment. The CDR3 has 14 amino acids. Germline V gene data show CDR1 as LGHDT and CDR2 as YNNKEL (reference sequence). V lost 0 bases and J 8 bases, leaving 12 bases between the germline ends. This clone occurred once. Sequencing used immunoSEQ multiplex PCR; TCRdb keeps in-frame clones, though not all of them. The sample yields some 220,000 clones, about nine tenths seen once. Sequencing was carried out using PBMCs or T cells enriched from blood (not recorded which). The chain combines TRBV3-1 (or the pseudogene TRBV3-2) with TRBJ2-3; TRBD2 might be the D (6 bases). The receptor's source is a woman aged 45-60 years in a cohort exposed to, infected with or recovered from COVID-19 (not recorded which). CDR3 DNA sequence: TGTGCCAGCAGCCAAGATCCTCCTAGCGTTACGCAGTATTTT. Translation: CASSQDPPSVTQYF.